This TCR beta chain stems from a study of CD8+ T cells in alopecia areata. V gave up 1 base and J gave up 7 bases, with 14 bases separating them. The CDR3 loop spans 13 amino acids. CDR1 and CDR2 (germline): SQVTM, ANQGSEA. Treatment specified: oral pan-JAK inhibitor, 5-10 mg twice daily. In this sample, this clone turned up a few times. Extraction and reverse transcription of RNA yielded cDNA as the sequencing template. Some clones are missing from TCRdb's copy, which holds only in-frame ones; the method was immunoSEQ multiplex PCR. Of 150,000 to 250,000 clones listed, 50% to 60% are singletons. This sequence was found in a human donor with alopecia areata. The chain couples TRBV29-1 to TRBJ2-7; D possibly matches TRBD1 or TRBD2 (5 bases each). The source was CD4+ T cells sorted from blood, collected at week 4, from a patient treated with tofacitinib. CDR3 DNA sequence: TGCAGCGTTGAAGTATGGGACGTCGGGGAGCAGTACTTC. Translation: CSVEVWDVGEQYF.